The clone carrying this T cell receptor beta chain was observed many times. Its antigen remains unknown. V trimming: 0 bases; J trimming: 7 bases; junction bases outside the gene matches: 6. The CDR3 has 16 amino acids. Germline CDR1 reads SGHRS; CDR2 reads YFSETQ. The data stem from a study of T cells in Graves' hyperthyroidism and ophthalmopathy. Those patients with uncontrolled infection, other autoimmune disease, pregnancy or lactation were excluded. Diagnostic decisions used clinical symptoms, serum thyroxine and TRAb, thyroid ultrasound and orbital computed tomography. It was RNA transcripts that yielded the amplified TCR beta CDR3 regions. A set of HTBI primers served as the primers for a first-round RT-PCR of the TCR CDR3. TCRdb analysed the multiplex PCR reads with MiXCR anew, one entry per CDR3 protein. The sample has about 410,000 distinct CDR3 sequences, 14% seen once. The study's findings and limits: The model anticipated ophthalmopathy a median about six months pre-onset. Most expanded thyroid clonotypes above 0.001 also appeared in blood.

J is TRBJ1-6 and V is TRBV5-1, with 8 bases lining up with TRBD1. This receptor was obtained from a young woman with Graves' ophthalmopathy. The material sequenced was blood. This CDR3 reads CASSLDGQGRNSPLHF. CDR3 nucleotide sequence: TGCGCCAGCAGCTTGGATGGACAGGGCAGGAATTCACCCCTCCACTTT.